The 31 T cell receptor beta chains given below trace back to one sample, sequenced in a study. Tregs were sorted as CD4+CD25+CD127-/low cells. MiXCR was run by TCRdb on the 5' RACE reads, yielding one entry per CDR3 protein. Here the sample spans 55,000 or so distinct CDR3 sequences, around 20% being singletons. Sequencing input: tumor-infiltrating Tregs sorted from the breast tumor. Receptors were obtained from a female donor with breast cancer.

This clonotype was counted between two and nine times. The V and J genes are TRBV5-1 and TRBJ2-1; 8 nucleotides match TRBD1. CDR3 length equals 17 residues. The V gene end was trimmed by 3 bases and the J gene end by 5 bases; junction bases not matched to a gene: 13. Germline-derived CDR1 and CDR2 are SGHRS and YFSETQ. This CDR3 reads CASSSHTGGSRNNEQFF. Here the CDR3 DNA reads TGCGCCAGCAGCTCACACACAGGGGGGAGTCGAAACAATGAGCAGTTCTTC.

The sample holds many counts of this clonotype. This rearrangement joins TRBV5-1 to TRBJ2-2, with D possibly matching TRBD1 (6 bases). Trimming left V 4 bases short and J 1 base short, with 14 bases between. The CDR3 is 16 residues long. Germline lookup yields CDR1 SGHRS and CDR2 YFSETQ. The CDR3 nucleotides read TGCGCCAGCAGCATTGAGACAGGCGTGAACACCGGGGAGCTGTTTTTT. It specifies CASSIETGVNTGELFF.

This clonotype was seen ten or more times. CDR3 region: CASSAGTVNEKLFF. The CDR3 DNA follows: TGTGCCAGCTCAGCCGGGACAGTTAATGAAAAACTGTTTTTT. This chain uses TRBV18 with TRBJ1-4; the match to TRBD1 covers 7 bases. This CDR3 is 14 amino acids long. From germline, CDR1 is KGHSH and CDR2 LQKENI. Trimming cost V 5 bases and J 4 bases; bases outside gene matches: 4.

With respect to this clonotype: Just one base apart from a much larger clone, this may be a read error. The chain links TRBV4-1 to TRBJ2-7, with no clear D. CDR3 size: 18 residues. The V end lost 2 bases, the J end lost 2 bases, and 22 bases lay between the germline ends. Germline loops: CDR1 MGHRA, CDR2 YSYEKL. The CDR3 is CASSQCGAGRKGAYEQYF. CDR3 DNA sequence: TGCGCCAGCAGCCAATGTGGTGCCGGGCGCAAAGGCGCCTACGAGCAGTACTTC.

This clonotype was seen only a few times. The chain is built from TRBV7-2 and TRBJ2-3, with D uncertain. The germline V gene has CDR1 SGHTA and CDR2 FQGNSA. The CDR3 totals 14 residues. Trimming removed 2 bases from V and 0 bases from J, with 6 bases in between. CDR3 in amino acids: CASSLTISTDTQYF. The CDR3 nucleotides read TGTGCCAGCAGCTTAACGATAAGCACAGATACGCAGTATTTT.

This clonotype occurred many times. The chain carries TRBV7-2 and TRBJ2-7, with D hard to call. Germline CDR1 and CDR2: SGHTA and FQGNSA. Trimming pared 5 bases from V and 3 bases from J, leaving 11 bases between. The CDR3 runs 13 residues. The CDR3 is CASSRNSHYEQYF. For the CDR3, the DNA is TGTGCCAGCAGCCGCAACTCACACTACGAGCAGTACTTC.

The gene calls are TRBV12-3 or TRBV12-4 and TRBJ2-7; 7 positions agree with TRBD2. The CDR3 sequence is 17 residues long. The V and J ends lost 2 bases and 2 bases, in that order; junction bases with no gene match: 12. The CDR3 reads CASSLRAGLAETYEQYF. The CDR3 DNA sequence: TGTGCCAGCAGTTTAAGGGCCGGGCTAGCGGAAACCTACGAGCAGTACTTC.

This clonotype was found many times. The chain has TRBV11-2 and TRBJ2-5; the match to TRBD1 covers 11 bases. The CDR3 is made up of 16 amino acids. The junction had 5 bases not matched to a gene; V was cut back by 3 bases and J by 2 bases. Germline CDR1 and CDR2: SGHAT and FQNNGV. DNA for the CDR3: TGTGCCAGCAGCTTGAGGGACAGGGGGTTACAAGAGACCCAGTACTTC. Protein sequence: CASSLRDRGLQETQYF.

This chain connects TRBV27 to TRBJ2-1; 12 nucleotides agree with TRBD2. CDR1 and CDR2 from the germline V gene are MNHEY and SMNVEV (reference sequence). This CDR3 comprises 15 residues. V lost 7 bases and J lost 8; bases outside the gene matches: 9. CDR3 nucleotide sequence: TGTGCCAGCATGAAGACTAGCGGGAGTTATTATGAGCAGTTCTTC. Its protein is CASMKTSGSYYEQFF.

This clonotype was seen only a few times. The chain carries TRBV7-2 and TRBJ2-7; 7 bases match TRBD1. J gave up 2 bases and V 5 bases, and 9 bases lay outside the gene matches. The V gene's germline CDR1 is SGHTA and CDR2 FQGNSA. CDR3 length equals 15 residues. CDR3 amino acids: CASSTTGVGAYEQYF. DNA for the CDR3: TGTGCCAGCAGCACTACAGGGGTTGGGGCCTACGAGCAGTACTTC.

This clonotype turned up a few times. The J gene is TRBJ1-2, the V gene TRBV10-3; D gene uncertain. This CDR3 is 12 amino acids long. V was trimmed by 2 bases and J by 8 bases, leaving 9 bases between them. Germline V gene sequence: CDR1 ENHRY, CDR2 SYGVKD. As DNA, the CDR3 is TGTGCCATCAGTGAGCCAGGATCGGGCTACACCTTC. Its protein is CAISEPGSGYTF.

This clonotype was observed a few times. This chain's CDR3 is CASSGQLGETQYF. The CDR3 bases are TGTGCCAGCAGCGGACAACTAGGAGAGACCCAGTACTTC. This chain links TRBV9 with TRBJ2-5; TRBD2 is a possible D gene (5 bases). CDR3 length: 13 amino acids. The germline V gene encodes CDR1 SGDLS and CDR2 YYNGEE. V lost 3 bases and J 4 bases, leaving 10 bases between the germline ends.

The sample holds many counts of this clonotype. V and J are TRBV12-3 or TRBV12-4 and TRBJ2-4; 7 bases map to TRBD1. The V gene end was trimmed by 5 bases and the J gene end by 0 bases; junction bases not matched to a gene: 7. The CDR3 has 16 residues. CDR3 coding DNA: TGTGCCAGCAGTACACAGGGGCTCATAGCCAAAAACATTCAGTACTTC. Translating it yields CASSTQGLIAKNIQYF.

V and J are TRBV19 and TRBJ2-3, with 8 bases fitting TRBD2. The germline CDR1 and CDR2 sequences are LNHDA and SQIVND (reference sequence). Trimming at V came to 1 base and at J to 0 bases, leaving 6 bases not matched to a gene. This CDR3 region has 17 residues. The CDR3 spells CASSIAVSSGSTDTQYF. CDR3 in DNA: TGTGCCAGTAGTATAGCCGTTTCTAGCGGGAGCACAGATACGCAGTATTTT.

This chain connects TRBV20-1 to TRBJ2-2; 12 bases match TRBD2. The CDR3 sequence is 15 residues long. V gave up 3 bases and J gave up 5 bases; unmatched junction bases: 4. Germline V gene data show CDR1 as DFQATT and CDR2 as SNEGSKA (reference sequence). Here the CDR3 reads CSARTSGSGTGELFF. DNA for the CDR3: TGCAGTGCTAGGACTAGCGGGAGTGGGACCGGGGAGCTGTTTTTT.

This clonotype was observed a handful of times. J is TRBJ2-4 and V is TRBV20-1; TRBD2 matches 7 bases. This CDR3 is 18 amino acids long. J gave up 5 bases and V 4 bases, and 20 bases lay outside the gene matches. Germline CDR1 DFQATT, CDR2 SNEGSKA (reference sequence). CDR3 in amino acids: CSATRGGGEAGNENIQYF. The CDR3 region has the DNA TGCAGTGCTACCCGAGGAGGCGGTGAAGCGGGAAATGAAAACATTCAGTACTTC.

This clonotype was counted between two and nine times. V usage is TRBV12-3 or TRBV12-4 and J usage is TRBJ1-1, with unresolved D. Trimming removed 2 bases from V and 7 bases from J, with 14 bases in between. The CDR3 has 14 residues. Here the CDR3 DNA reads TGTGCCAGCAGTTTACGGCGACTGGGAAGTGAAGCTTTCTTT. Its protein product is CASSLRRLGSEAFF.

This clonotype was detected only a few times. The chain is built from TRBV19 and TRBJ1-1; possible D gene TRBD1, 6 bases. This CDR3 is built from 11 residues. The germline V and J ends were trimmed by 10 bases and 5 bases, with 11 bases remaining between them. The germline gives CDR1 LNHDA, CDR2 SQIVND (reference sequence). The CDR3 reads CAIHRGTEAFF. The CDR3 nucleotides are TGTGCCATCCATAGGGGGACTGAAGCTTTCTTT.

V gene TRBV7-9 combines with J gene TRBJ2-3; D unresolved. The germline V and J ends were trimmed by 0 bases and 7 bases, with 5 bases remaining between them. The CDR3 contains 12 residues. The germline CDR1 and CDR2 sequences are SEHNR and FQNEAQ (reference sequence). CDR3 DNA sequence: TGTGCCAGCAGCTTAGCGATCAATACGCAGTATTTT. It is translated as CASSLAINTQYF.

The V gene is TRBV29-1, the J gene TRBJ1-2; D might be TRBD1 (5 bases). CDR1 SQVTM and CDR2 ANQGSEA come from the germline V gene. This CDR3 is 13 amino acids long. This chain's CDR3 is CSAEEGAGRGYTF. Here the CDR3 DNA reads TGCAGTGCCGAAGAGGGCGCAGGGCGTGGCTACACCTTC.

The chain employs TRBV5-1 and TRBJ2-2, with D uncertain. CDR1 and CDR2 (germline): SGHRS, YFSETQ. CDR3 length: 15 residues. With 0 bases removed from V and 1 base from J, the gap between germline ends came to 7 bases. The CDR3 region has the DNA TGCGCCAGCAGCTTGGGTGAAGGGAACACCGGGGAGCTGTTTTTT. This sequence encodes CASSLGEGNTGELFF.

This clonotype has a handful of counts. This chain links TRBV20-1 with TRBJ2-1; 14 bases line up with TRBD2. The CDR3 extends over 15 amino acids. The junction had 5 bases not matched to a gene; V was cut back by 5 bases and J by 5 bases. The germline V gene encodes CDR1 DFQATT and CDR2 SNEGSKA (reference sequence). The CDR3 DNA reads as TGCAGTGCTGCGACTAGCGGGAGGGCCAACAATGAGCAGTTCTTC. Protein product: CSAATSGRANNEQFF.

This clonotype came up many times. The chain uses TRBV29-1 and TRBJ1-2; 7 nucleotides align to TRBD1. This CDR3 contains 13 residues. Unmatched junction bases numbered 3, after V lost 0 bases and J lost 5 bases. The germline V gene encodes CDR1 SQVTM and CDR2 ANQGSEA. DNA of the CDR3: TGCAGCGTTGAAGAGACAGGGTCATATGGCTACACCTTC. The encoded protein is CSVEETGSYGYTF.

This clonotype was observed once. The chain links TRBV9 to TRBJ2-3; 15 bases align to TRBD2. Looked up from germline, CDR1 is SGDLS and CDR2 is YYNGEE. The CDR3 has 16 amino acids. V gave up 3 bases and J gave up 2 bases; unmatched junction bases: 1. CDR3 sequence (DNA): TGTGCCAGCAGCGGGACTAGCGGGGGGGCCACAGATACGCAGTATTTT. Translation gives CASSGTSGGATDTQYF.

The chain joins TRBV28 to TRBJ2-7, with unresolved D. CDR3 length equals 12 residues. Germline V lookup: CDR1 MDHEN, CDR2 SYDVKM. V was pared by 2 bases and J by 5 bases, with 7 bases between. The DNA of the CDR3 is TGTGCCAGCAGTTTAATTCAGGACGAGCAGTACTTC. Amino acids: CASSLIQDEQYF.

As for this clonotype: This clone may be a read error of a much larger clone one base away. The gene calls are TRBV20-1 and TRBJ2-1; D is unresolved. The length of the CDR3 is 12 residues. Germline V gives CDR1 DFQATT, CDR2 SNEGSKA (reference sequence). V lost 7 bases and J 6 bases, leaving 13 bases between the germline ends. The CDR3 region is CSVPRIPNEQFF. The CDR3 DNA sequence: TGCAGTGTCCCGCGGATTCCCAATGAGCAGTTCTTC.

The chain uses TRBV7-2 and TRBJ2-3, with TRBD2 identical over 13 bases. Trimming removed 11 bases from V and 4 bases from J; junction bases left unmatched: 3. The CDR3 length is 13 residues. CDR1 SGHTA and CDR2 FQGNSA come from the germline V gene. CDR3 DNA: TGTGCCGGGGGGACTAGCGGGGCAGATACGCAGTATTTT. It translates to CAGGTSGADTQYF. The full variable domain, its missing parts supplied by reference TRBV7-2 and TRBJ2-3, is GAGVSQSPSNKVTEKGKDVELRCDPISGHTALYWYRQSLGQGLEFLIYFQGNSAPDKSGLPSDRFSAERTGGSVSTLTIQRTQQEDSAVYLCAGGTSGADTQYFGPGTRLTVL.

Remarks on this clonotype: This is likely a read error, given that the CDR3 carries no conserved phenylalanine or tryptophan at its end. The genes are TRBV7-2 and TRBJ1-5; weak D call: TRBD1 (6 bases). Between the trimmed V and J ends, which lost 6 bases and 6 bases, there was a span of 15 bases. There are 14 residues in the CDR3. Germline V gene data show CDR1 as SGHTA and CDR2 as FQGNSA. The CDR3 DNA reads as TGTGCCAGCAGTTTACAGGGATTGGGTCAGCCCCAGCATTGT. Its translation is CASSLQGLGQPQHC.

The table lists this clonotype with a few counts. The chain is built from TRBV3-1 and TRBJ2-1, with TRBD2 as a possible D gene (5 bases). CDR3 size: 19 residues. The ends were cut back, 3 bases at V and 0 bases at J, with 21 bases in the middle. Germline assignment: CDR1 LGHDT and CDR2 YNNKEL (reference sequence). CDR3: CASSHLGGWQMSSYNEQFF. In DNA, the CDR3 is TGTGCCAGCAGCCATCTCGGAGGATGGCAGATGAGCTCCTACAATGAGCAGTTCTTC.

This clonotype occurred a few times. The gene calls are TRBV7-2 and TRBJ2-7; D unresolved. Looked up from germline, CDR1 is SGHTA and CDR2 is FQGNSA. Trimming pared 4 bases from V and 2 bases from J, leaving 6 bases between. The CDR3 covers 12 residues. CDR3 residues: CASSSTTYEQYF. The CDR3 DNA sequence: TGTGCCAGCAGCTCGACCACCTACGAGCAGTACTTC. The whole variable domain, filled in from reference TRBV7-2 and TRBJ2-7, reads GAGVSQSPSNKVTEKGKDVELRCDPISGHTALYWYRQSLGQGLEFLIYFQGNSAPDKSGLPSDRFSAERTGGSVSTLTIQRTQQEDSAVYLCASSSTTYEQYFGPGTRLTVT.

About this clonotype itself: A read error is possible here, since a much larger clone lies one base away. The J gene is TRBJ2-3, the V gene TRBV7-2, with a tentative D call TRBD2 (5 bases). Germline CDR1 reads SGHTA; CDR2 reads FQGNSA. There are 15 residues in the CDR3. The CDR3 loop is CSSSSSRGPTDTQYF. The CDR3 region has the DNA TGTTCCAGCAGCTCGAGCCGGGGTCCCACAGATACGCAGTATTTT.